This T cell receptor (beta chain) came from a study of cytomegalovirus exposure and HLA in healthy donors. On this clone itself: Its antigen is undetermined.

Sequenced by immunoSEQ multiplex PCR; TCRdb stores in-frame clones only, minus some. Seen here are about 58,000 clones, 90% observed once, and the top ten hold more than 1%. The V and J ends lost 7 bases and 9 bases respectively, with 23 bases between them. Germline values: CDR1 SGHRS, CDR2 YFSETQ. There are 15 residues in the CDR3. General observations from the study: In vitro checks showed that three CMV-associated chains really do target CMV antigens. The listing of approximately 160 TCR beta chains classed them as cytomegalovirus-associated. According to a subsequent analysis, TCR clusters identified in the first cohort showed a tendency to co-occur across the approximately 110 validation repertoires.

This clonotype originated in a man younger than 35 in good health and CMV-seronegative. Specimen: PBMCs. This chain connects TRBV5-1 to TRBJ2-1, with a tentative D call TRBD1 (6 bases). CDR3 bases: TGCGCCAGCGCCCCTCTGGGGGCGGCCGACCTTGAGCAGTTCTTC. Its translation: CASAPLGAADLEQFF.